The clone carrying this TCR beta chain was recorded many times. Time point defined: pre-sensitization, week 0. As to treatment: therapeutic diphenylcyclopropenone sensitization with weekly scalp DPC. This record comes from a study of human T cells and chemical hapten exposure. The CDR3 runs 15 residues. Trimming cost V 3 bases and J 3 bases; bases outside gene matches: 6. The germline CDR1 and CDR2 sequences are SGDLS and YYNGEE. Via MiXCR, TCRdb re-called the RACE reads, giving one row per CDR3 protein. The profile shows more than 250,000 distinct CDR3 sequences, 8.6% of them singletons. The rearrangement joins TRBV9 to TRBJ2-7; TRBD1 agrees at 10 bases. The sequenced sample was whole blood, obtained in connection with sensitization to the hapten diphenylcyclopropenone (DPC). The clonotype was recovered from a woman in her thirties or forties with alopecia areata. Some clones in this sample may be carry-over from other donors' samples. CDR3: CASSAGTGVGYEQYF. CDR3 DNA sequence: TGTGCCAGCAGCGCCGGGACAGGGGTCGGCTACGAGCAGTACTTC.